The 27 T cell receptor beta chains below come from one sample, sequenced in a study of T cell repertoires in cytomegalovirus infection. MiXCR, run by TCRdb on the reads, gives a single entry per CDR3 protein. The table records 250,000 to 300,000 distinct CDR3 sequences, around 15% of them present only once. Input material: CD8+ T cells from PBMCs. The receptors come from a human donor in good health (CMV status not recorded). Some clones in this sample may be carry-over from other donors' samples.

This clonotype occurred a few times. V and J are TRBV5-5 and TRBJ1-2; D is unresolved. This CDR3 spans 13 amino acids. The V end lost 4 bases, the J end lost 7 bases, and 14 bases lay between the germline ends. Germline loops: CDR1 SGHKS, CDR2 YYEKEE (reference sequence). CDR3 nucleotides: TGTGCCAGCAGCCTCTCAGGTCTGTTTGGCTACACCTTC. This encodes CASSLSGLFGYTF.

The J gene is TRBJ2-7, the V gene TRBV29-1; perhaps TRBD1 as D (7 bases). V lost 4 bases, J lost 2 bases, and 18 bases lay in between. Germline CDR1 SQVTM, CDR2 ANQGSEA. The CDR3 has 15 amino acids. The CDR3 DNA sequence: TGCAGCGTTGTGCGGGACAGTAAAATAACCTACGAGCAGTACTTC. Residues: CSVVRDSKITYEQYF.

This rearrangement joins TRBV7-3 to TRBJ2-7; TRBD1 aligns across 8 bases. V was clipped by 5 bases and J by 6 bases; unmatched bases: 12. The germline V gene encodes CDR1 SGHTA and CDR2 FQGTGA. This CDR3 is built from 15 residues. This CDR3 is CASSDGQGSLGEQYF. The CDR3 DNA is TGTGCCAGCAGCGATGGACAGGGCTCCTTGGGCGAGCAGTACTTC.

This clonotype was detected a few times. The V and J genes are TRBV12-3 or TRBV12-4 and TRBJ2-3, with D tentatively TRBD2 (6 bases). The CDR3 is 14 amino acids. The V end was cut by 3 bases, the J end by 6 bases, with 13 bases between. The CDR3 DNA reads as TGTGCCAGCAGTTTGGGGGGTCTTCTTGATACGCAGTATTTT. Translating gives CASSLGGLLDTQYF.

This clonotype has a handful of counts. The CDR3 sequence: CASRIGPQGVGQPQHF. The CDR3, as DNA: TGTGCCAGTAGAATTGGCCCACAGGGGGTTGGACAGCCCCAGCATTTT. The rearrangement links TRBV19 to TRBJ1-5, with 8 positions matching TRBD1. Germline CDR1 and CDR2: LNHDA and SQIVND (reference sequence). V shed 6 bases and J 7 bases; nucleotides not matched to a gene: 14. The CDR3 consists of 16 residues.

The rearrangement links TRBV29-1 to TRBJ2-3; the D is unclear. The germline CDR1 and CDR2 sequences are SQVTM and ANQGSEA. This CDR3 is built from 11 residues. V lost 3 bases, J lost 3 bases, and 4 bases lay in between. CDR3 loop: CSVDTTDTQYF. The CDR3 nucleotides read TGCAGCGTTGATACGACAGATACGCAGTATTTT.

This clonotype appeared many times. This chain uses TRBV7-2 with TRBJ2-3, with TRBD2 matching over 8 bases. Germline V gives CDR1 SGHTA, CDR2 FQGNSA. Unmatched junction bases numbered 12, after V lost 2 bases and J lost 2 bases. The CDR3 contains 18 residues. DNA for the CDR3: TGTGCCAGCAGCTTACGCTTGGTCCGACTAGCGCTCACAGATACGCAGTATTTT. Encoded protein: CASSLRLVRLALTDTQYF. Looking up the rest from reference TRBV7-2 and TRBJ2-3 gives the full variable domain: GAGVSQSPSNKVTEKGKDVELRCDPISGHTALYWYRQSLGQGLEFLIYFQGNSAPDKSGLPSDRFSAERTGGSVSTLTIQRTQQEDSAVYLCASSLRLVRLALTDTQYFGPGTRLTVL.

Note on this clonotype: Possible read error: a much larger clone is one base away. The J gene is TRBJ2-3, the V gene TRBV12-3 or TRBV12-4; 8 bases align to TRBD2. V was pared by 3 bases and J by 3 bases, with 8 bases of the junction left unmatched. This CDR3 spans 16 amino acids. For the CDR3, the DNA is TGTGCCAGCAGTTTCCCCAGCGGGGGATGTACAGATACGCAGTATTTT. Translation gives CASSFPSGGCTDTQYF.

The chain is built from TRBV15 and TRBJ1-1; no clear D gene. The V gene lost 3 bases and the J gene lost 3 bases, with 2 bases spanning the gap. CDR3 length: 11 residues. Germline loops: CDR1 LNHNV, CDR2 YYDKDF (reference sequence). This CDR3 is CATSSYTEAFF. In DNA form, the CDR3 reads TGTGCCACCAGCAGTTACACTGAAGCTTTCTTT. Together with reference TRBV15 and TRBJ1-1, the CDR3 gives the full variable domain: DAMVIQNPRYQVTQFGKPVTLSCSQTLNHNVMYWYQQKSSQAPKLLFHYYDKDFNNEADTPDNFQSRRPNTSFCFLDIRSPGLGDTAMYLCATSSYTEAFFGQGTRLTVV.

The rearrangement uses TRBV7-9 and TRBJ1-1; 10 bases map to TRBD1. CDR3 length: 14 amino acids. The V and J ends lost 3 bases and 6 bases, in that order; junction bases with no gene match: 4. Germline V gene data show CDR1 as SEHNR and CDR2 as FQNEAQ (reference sequence). The CDR3 here is CASSFGQGDAEAFF. The CDR3 region has the DNA TGTGCCAGCAGCTTCGGACAGGGGGACGCTGAAGCTTTCTTT. Looking up the rest from reference TRBV7-9 and TRBJ1-1 gives the full variable domain: DTGVSQNPRHKITKRGQNVTFRCDPISEHNRLYWYRQTLGQGPEFLTYFQNEAQLEKSRLLSDRFSAERPKGSFSTLEIQRTEQGDSAMYLCASSFGQGDAEAFFGQGTRLTVV.

This clonotype was observed at least ten times. The chain has TRBV7-2 and TRBJ1-2; TRBD1 is a possible D gene (6 bases). The germline gives CDR1 SGHTA, CDR2 FQGNSA. With 5 bases removed from V and 8 bases from J, the gap between germline ends came to 18 bases. The CDR3 is made up of 14 amino acids. CDR3 protein: CASSPGGGAVGYTF. The DNA of the CDR3 is TGTGCCAGCAGCCCCGGAGGGGGGGCTGTCGGCTACACCTTC.

This clonotype showed up many times. J is TRBJ2-7 and V is TRBV20-1; 8 nucleotides agree with TRBD1. Germline V gene data show CDR1 as DFQATT and CDR2 as SNEGSKA (reference sequence). The CDR3 is 13 residues long. Trimming at V came to 1 base and at J to 3 bases, leaving 2 bases not matched to a gene. CDR3 DNA: TGCAGTGCTAGAGGGGGACAGGACTACGAGCAGTACTTC. It translates to CSARGGQDYEQYF.

This chain connects TRBV2 to TRBJ2-7; 7 nucleotides line up with TRBD1. Losses at the gene ends were 6 bases for V and 9 bases for J; bases not matched to a gene: 14. The germline V gene has CDR1 SNHLY and CDR2 FYNNEI. This CDR3 spans 14 amino acids. The CDR3 DNA reads as TGTGCCAGCAGCCGGGACAGCCTTACGGCGCGGCAGTACTTC. Translated: CASSRDSLTARQYF.

The chain uses TRBV11-2 and TRBJ2-7; D is ambiguous. This CDR3 has 15 residues. Germline CDR1 SGHAT, CDR2 FQNNGV. The V and J ends lost 1 base and 5 bases respectively, with 15 bases between them. The CDR3 coding sequence is TGTGCCAGCAGCTTAGGTGGTTTTGTGGTGAACGAGCAGTACTTC. This gives the protein CASSLGGFVVNEQYF.

The V gene is TRBV5-8, the J gene TRBJ2-1; no definite D call. The CDR3 extends over 16 amino acids. Per the germline V gene, CDR1 is SGHTS and CDR2 is YDEGEE. V was cut by 0 bases and J by 4 bases, with 14 bases left in between. CDR3 protein: CASSLGLTNPYNEQFF. DNA of the CDR3: TGTGCCAGCAGCTTGGGACTGACCAACCCTTACAATGAGCAGTTCTTC.

The V gene is TRBV19, the J gene TRBJ1-1; D is possibly TRBD1 (6 bases). The germline CDR1 and CDR2 sequences are LNHDA and SQIVND (reference sequence). There are 13 residues in the CDR3. V lost 10 bases and J 0 bases, leaving 12 bases between the germline ends. The CDR3 region is CATEDSLNTEAFF. DNA for the CDR3: TGTGCCACCGAGGACAGCTTGAACACTGAAGCTTTCTTT.

This clonotype was found many times. The V and J genes are TRBV11-2 and TRBJ2-3; 7 bases fit TRBD1. Germline V gene lookup returns CDR1 SGHAT and CDR2 FQNNGV. There are 13 residues in the CDR3. Unmatched junction bases numbered 7, after V lost 5 bases and J lost 8 bases. DNA of the CDR3: TGTGCCAGCAGCCAAGGGGGCGAGCTTACGCAGTATTTT. Translating it yields CASSQGGELTQYF.

The chain couples TRBV15 to TRBJ1-1; D is uncertain. V gave up 0 bases and J gave up 4 bases, with 9 bases separating them. In germline, CDR1 is LNHNV, CDR2 YYDKDF (reference sequence). The CDR3 has 14 amino acids. The CDR3 reads CATSRERGSTEAFF. In DNA, the CDR3 is TGTGCCACCAGCAGAGAGCGGGGAAGCACTGAAGCTTTCTTT.

This clonotype was picked up many times. V is TRBV5-1 and J is TRBJ2-3; 10 bases match TRBD1. Germline assignment: CDR1 SGHRS and CDR2 YFSETQ. The CDR3 sequence is 18 residues long. Trimming cost V 4 bases and J 0 bases; bases outside gene matches: 11. For the CDR3, the DNA is TGCGCCAGCAGCAGCACGGACAGGGGGAGATTAAGCACAGATACGCAGTATTTT. This translates into CASSSTDRGRLSTDTQYF.

The chain recombines TRBV29-1 with TRBJ2-7; D remains unclear. Trimming stripped 7 bases from V and 6 bases from J, with 22 bases between. The CDR3 spans 14 residues. CDR1 is SQVTM and CDR2 is ANQGSEA in the germline V gene. The CDR3 protein is CSAAIGDVMREQYF. The CDR3 DNA sequence: TGCAGCGCTGCGATCGGAGACGTGATGCGCGAGCAGTACTTC.

This clonotype was seen many times. V usage is TRBV27 and J usage is TRBJ2-1, with no clear D. CDR3 size: 12 residues. V dropped 7 bases and J dropped 9 bases, with 13 bases sitting between them. Germline loops: CDR1 MNHEY, CDR2 SMNVEV (reference sequence). The chain's CDR3 is CASNSVAGEQFF. In DNA, the CDR3 is TGTGCCAGCAATTCCGTGGCTGGTGAGCAGTTCTTC.

V and J are TRBV6-6 and TRBJ2-2; D may be TRBD2 (5 bases). This CDR3 has 14 amino acids. Germline V gene lookup returns CDR1 MNHNY and CDR2 SVGAGI (reference sequence). V lost 7 bases and J lost 1, with 10 bases in between. For the CDR3, the DNA is TGTGCCAGCACCCAGGACTGGAACACCGGGGAGCTGTTTTTT. Its translation: CASTQDWNTGELFF.

This clonotype was seen a few times. This CDR3 reads CASSYYGGPGQPQHF. The DNA for the CDR3 is TGTGCCAGCAGTTACTATGGGGGGCCTGGTCAGCCCCAGCATTTT. The chain employs TRBV6-5 and TRBJ1-5, with D maybe TRBD1 (6 bases). V shed 1 base and J shed 6 bases, with 13 bases lying between them. CDR3 length: 15 amino acids. Germline V gene lookup returns CDR1 MNHEY and CDR2 SVGAGI.

Ten or more counts support this clonotype. CDR3 amino acids: CASSRQQGLNTEAFF. The CDR3 DNA reads as TGTGCCAGCAGCCGACAACAGGGGCTGAACACTGAAGCTTTCTTT. The J gene is TRBJ1-1, the V gene TRBV12-3 or TRBV12-4, with 7 nucleotides matching TRBD1. The V segment lost 6 bases and the J segment 0 bases; nucleotides outside the gene matches: 7. The CDR3 spans 15 residues.

This clonotype was observed a handful of times. V and J are TRBV5-4 and TRBJ2-7; 7 nucleotides line up with TRBD1. The CDR3 is made up of 15 amino acids. V trimming: 2 bases; J trimming: 3 bases; junction bases outside the gene matches: 8. Per the germline V gene, CDR1 is SGHNT and CDR2 is YYREEE (reference sequence). The CDR3 nucleotides read TGTGCCAGCAGCTTCCAAGGGGGCGCCGTCTACGAGCAGTACTTC. Encoded protein: CASSFQGGAVYEQYF.

This clonotype was counted only a few times. This chain joins TRBV7-9 and TRBJ2-3; D may match TRBD1 or TRBD2 (6 bases each). Trimming removed 5 bases from V and 1 base from J, with 16 bases in between. CDR3 length: 16 residues. Germline V gene sequence: CDR1 SEHNR, CDR2 FQNEAQ (reference sequence). CDR3: CASSPPVGGRTDTQYF. The CDR3 DNA reads TGTGCCAGCAGCCCCCCCGTGGGGGGCCGCACAGATACGCAGTATTTT. Drawing the rest from reference TRBV7-9 and TRBJ2-3, the complete variable domain is DTGVSQNPRHKITKRGQNVTFRCDPISEHNRLYWYRQTLGQGPEFLTYFQNEAQLEKSRLLSDRFSAERPKGSFSTLEIQRTEQGDSAMYLCASSPPVGGRTDTQYFGPGTRLTVL.

The V call is TRBV28, the J call TRBJ2-2; TRBD1 aligns across 8 bases. Germline lookup yields CDR1 MDHEN and CDR2 SYDVKM. V shed 5 bases, J shed 6 bases, and the junction held 11 bases outside the gene matches. This CDR3 spans 16 amino acids. CDR3 nucleotide sequence: TGTGCCAGCAGTCCCCCGGACAGGGAAGATGCCGGGGAGCTGTTTTTT. This translates into CASSPPDREDAGELFF.